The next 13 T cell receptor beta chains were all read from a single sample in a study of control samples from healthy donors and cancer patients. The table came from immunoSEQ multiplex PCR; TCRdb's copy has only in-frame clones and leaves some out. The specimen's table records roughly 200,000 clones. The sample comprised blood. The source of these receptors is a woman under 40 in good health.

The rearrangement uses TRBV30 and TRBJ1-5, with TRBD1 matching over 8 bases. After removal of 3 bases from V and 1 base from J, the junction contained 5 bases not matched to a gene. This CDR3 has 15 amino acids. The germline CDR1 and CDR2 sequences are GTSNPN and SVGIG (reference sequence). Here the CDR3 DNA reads TGTGCCTGGAGGGAACAGGGGGTGAGCAATCAGCCCCAGCATTTT. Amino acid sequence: CAWREQGVSNQPQHF.

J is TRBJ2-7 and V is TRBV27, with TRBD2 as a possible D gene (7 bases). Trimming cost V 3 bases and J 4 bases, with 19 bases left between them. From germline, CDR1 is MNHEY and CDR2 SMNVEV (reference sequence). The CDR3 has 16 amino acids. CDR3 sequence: CASSFRKGGGSYEQYF. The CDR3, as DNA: TGTGCCAGCAGTTTTCGAAAGGGCGGGGGCTCTTACGAGCAGTACTTC.

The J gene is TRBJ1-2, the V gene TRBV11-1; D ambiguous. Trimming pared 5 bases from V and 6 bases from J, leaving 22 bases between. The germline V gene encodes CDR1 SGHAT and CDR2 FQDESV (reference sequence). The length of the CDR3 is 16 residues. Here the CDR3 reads CASSPSFGVQTDGYTF. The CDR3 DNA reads TGTGCCAGCAGCCCCAGTTTTGGGGTTCAAACGGATGGCTACACCTTC.

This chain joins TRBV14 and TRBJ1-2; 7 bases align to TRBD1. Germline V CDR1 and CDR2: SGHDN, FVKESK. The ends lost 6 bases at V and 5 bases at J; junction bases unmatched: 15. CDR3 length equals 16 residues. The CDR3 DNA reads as TGTGCCAGCAGTCGGACCCCAGGGGGGCAGCTTTATGGCTACACCTTC. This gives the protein CASSRTPGGQLYGYTF.

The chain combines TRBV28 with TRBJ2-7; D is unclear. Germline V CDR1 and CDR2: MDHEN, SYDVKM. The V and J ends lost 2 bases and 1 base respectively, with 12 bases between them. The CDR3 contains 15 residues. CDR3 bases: TGTGCCAGCAGTTTAGAATTAGGCAATTCCTACGAGCAGTACTTC. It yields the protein CASSLELGNSYEQYF.

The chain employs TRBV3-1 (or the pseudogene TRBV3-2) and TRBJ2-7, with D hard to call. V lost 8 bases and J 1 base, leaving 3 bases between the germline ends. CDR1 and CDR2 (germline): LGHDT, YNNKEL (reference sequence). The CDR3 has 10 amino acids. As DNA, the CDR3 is TGTGCCAGCGGGTCCTACGAGCAGTACTTC. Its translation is CASGSYEQYF.

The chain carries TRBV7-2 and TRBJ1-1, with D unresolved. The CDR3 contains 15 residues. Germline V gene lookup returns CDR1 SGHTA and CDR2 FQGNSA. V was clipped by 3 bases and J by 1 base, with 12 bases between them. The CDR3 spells CASSFDITSNTEAFF. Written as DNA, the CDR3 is TGTGCCAGCAGCTTCGACATAACGTCGAACACTGAAGCTTTCTTT. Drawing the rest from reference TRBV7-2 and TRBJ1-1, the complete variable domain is GAGVSQSPSNKVTEKGKDVELRCDPISGHTALYWYRQSLGQGLEFLIYFQGNSAPDKSGLPSDRFSAERTGGSVSTLTIQRTQQEDSAVYLCASSFDITSNTEAFFGQGTRLTVV.

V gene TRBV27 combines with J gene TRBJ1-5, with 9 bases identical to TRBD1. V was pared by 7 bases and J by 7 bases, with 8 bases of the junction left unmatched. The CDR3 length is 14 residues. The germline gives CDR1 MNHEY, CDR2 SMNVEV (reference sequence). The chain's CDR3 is CASNDRGRDQPQHF. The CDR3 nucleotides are TGTGCCAGCAACGACAGGGGGAGGGACCAGCCCCAGCATTTT.

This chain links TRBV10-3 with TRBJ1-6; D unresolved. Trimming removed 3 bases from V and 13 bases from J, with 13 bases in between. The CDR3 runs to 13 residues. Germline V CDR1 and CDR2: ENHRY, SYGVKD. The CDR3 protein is CAISDDKGRPLHF. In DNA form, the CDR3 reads TGTGCCATCAGTGACGACAAAGGACGTCCCCTCCACTTT.

CDR3 in amino acids: CASSPGLAGGVITGELFF. CDR3 sequence (DNA): TGTGCCAGCAGCCCCGGACTAGCGGGGGGTGTCATCACCGGGGAGCTGTTTTTT. The chain has TRBV7-2 and TRBJ2-2; TRBD2 matches 14 bases. The CDR3 length is 18 residues. The V gene end was trimmed by 5 bases and the J gene end by 4 bases; junction bases not matched to a gene: 9. Germline V CDR1 and CDR2: SGHTA, FQGNSA.

The CDR3 sequence is CASSYSDDLSGNTIYF. CDR3 DNA sequence: TGTGCCAGCAGTTACTCGGACGACCTCTCTGGAAACACCATATATTTT. The chain employs TRBV6-6 and TRBJ1-3; no clear D. Between the trimmed V and J ends, which lost 0 bases and 0 bases, there was a span of 9 bases. The CDR3 spans 16 residues. The germline V gene has CDR1 MNHNY and CDR2 SVGAGI (reference sequence).

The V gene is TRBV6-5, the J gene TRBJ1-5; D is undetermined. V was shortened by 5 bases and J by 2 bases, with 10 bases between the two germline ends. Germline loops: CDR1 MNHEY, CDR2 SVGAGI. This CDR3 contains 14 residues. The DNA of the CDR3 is TGTGCCAGCAGTCCGACCGGGGGCAATCAGCCCCAGCATTTT. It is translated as CASSPTGGNQPQHF.

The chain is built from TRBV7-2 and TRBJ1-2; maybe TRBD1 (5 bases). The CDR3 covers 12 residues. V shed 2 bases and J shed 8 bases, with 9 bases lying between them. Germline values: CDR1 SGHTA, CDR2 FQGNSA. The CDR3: CASSLPGIGYTF. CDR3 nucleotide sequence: TGTGCCAGCAGCTTACCAGGGATAGGCTACACCTTC.